The source of this TCR beta chain is a study of cytomegalovirus exposure and HLA in healthy donors. On this clone itself: Its antigen is unidentified.

Points from the study as a whole: Presence/absence analysis assumed near-uniform sequencing depth across donors. Listed as cytomegalovirus-associated were 170 or so TCR beta chains.

With V trimmed by 6 bases and J by 3 bases, 16 bases remained unmatched. CDR1 is SNHLY and CDR2 is FYNNEI in the germline V gene. This CDR3 is built from 18 residues. The PCR employed 60 Vbeta primers together with 13 Jbeta primers. The protocol was immunoSEQ multiplex PCR, while the TCRdb copy is restricted to in-frame clones and leaves out a portion. The sample holds about 150,000 clones; 70% to 80% are singletons and the top ten take 2.1%. The rearrangement uses TRBV2 and TRBJ2-2; 7 bases fit TRBD1. The sequencing sample was made of PBMCs. The source is a young man in good health and CMV-seronegative. The CDR3 region has the DNA TGTGCCAGCAGCCACTCCTTTAACAGGGGTCCTTACACCGGGGAGCTGTTTTTT. Translating gives CASSHSFNRGPYTGELFF.